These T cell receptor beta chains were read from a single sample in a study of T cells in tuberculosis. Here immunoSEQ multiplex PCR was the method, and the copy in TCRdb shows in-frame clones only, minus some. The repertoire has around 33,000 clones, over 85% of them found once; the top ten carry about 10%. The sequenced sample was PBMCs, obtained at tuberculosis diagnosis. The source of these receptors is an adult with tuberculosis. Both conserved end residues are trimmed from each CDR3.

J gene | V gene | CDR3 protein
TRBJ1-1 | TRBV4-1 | ASSQGGWATNTEAF
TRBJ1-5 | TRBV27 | ASSYREGQPQH
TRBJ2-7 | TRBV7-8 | ASSLILAGAKTYEQY
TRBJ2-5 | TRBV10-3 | AISESWAGETQY
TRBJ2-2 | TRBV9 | ASSVETANTGELF
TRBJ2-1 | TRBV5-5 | ASSLAGQGRDNEQF
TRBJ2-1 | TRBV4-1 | ASSLPYATSGVGNEQF
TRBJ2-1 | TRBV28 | RTGGNYNEQF
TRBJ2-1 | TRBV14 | ASSQVAVSSYNEQF
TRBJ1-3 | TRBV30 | ACQQSSGNTIY
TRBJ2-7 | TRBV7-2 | ASSLAPPPYEQY
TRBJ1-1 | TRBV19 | ASSIFQGATEAF
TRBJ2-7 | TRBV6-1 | ASATSGDIYEQY
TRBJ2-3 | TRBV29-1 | SVDLRLAGPRADTQY
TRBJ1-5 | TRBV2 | ASSVGQTNNQPQH
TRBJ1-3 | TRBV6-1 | ASSEAAGSGNTIY
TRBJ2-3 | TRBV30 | AWSRNSGSTDTQY
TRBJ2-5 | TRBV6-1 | ASRVGAEETQY